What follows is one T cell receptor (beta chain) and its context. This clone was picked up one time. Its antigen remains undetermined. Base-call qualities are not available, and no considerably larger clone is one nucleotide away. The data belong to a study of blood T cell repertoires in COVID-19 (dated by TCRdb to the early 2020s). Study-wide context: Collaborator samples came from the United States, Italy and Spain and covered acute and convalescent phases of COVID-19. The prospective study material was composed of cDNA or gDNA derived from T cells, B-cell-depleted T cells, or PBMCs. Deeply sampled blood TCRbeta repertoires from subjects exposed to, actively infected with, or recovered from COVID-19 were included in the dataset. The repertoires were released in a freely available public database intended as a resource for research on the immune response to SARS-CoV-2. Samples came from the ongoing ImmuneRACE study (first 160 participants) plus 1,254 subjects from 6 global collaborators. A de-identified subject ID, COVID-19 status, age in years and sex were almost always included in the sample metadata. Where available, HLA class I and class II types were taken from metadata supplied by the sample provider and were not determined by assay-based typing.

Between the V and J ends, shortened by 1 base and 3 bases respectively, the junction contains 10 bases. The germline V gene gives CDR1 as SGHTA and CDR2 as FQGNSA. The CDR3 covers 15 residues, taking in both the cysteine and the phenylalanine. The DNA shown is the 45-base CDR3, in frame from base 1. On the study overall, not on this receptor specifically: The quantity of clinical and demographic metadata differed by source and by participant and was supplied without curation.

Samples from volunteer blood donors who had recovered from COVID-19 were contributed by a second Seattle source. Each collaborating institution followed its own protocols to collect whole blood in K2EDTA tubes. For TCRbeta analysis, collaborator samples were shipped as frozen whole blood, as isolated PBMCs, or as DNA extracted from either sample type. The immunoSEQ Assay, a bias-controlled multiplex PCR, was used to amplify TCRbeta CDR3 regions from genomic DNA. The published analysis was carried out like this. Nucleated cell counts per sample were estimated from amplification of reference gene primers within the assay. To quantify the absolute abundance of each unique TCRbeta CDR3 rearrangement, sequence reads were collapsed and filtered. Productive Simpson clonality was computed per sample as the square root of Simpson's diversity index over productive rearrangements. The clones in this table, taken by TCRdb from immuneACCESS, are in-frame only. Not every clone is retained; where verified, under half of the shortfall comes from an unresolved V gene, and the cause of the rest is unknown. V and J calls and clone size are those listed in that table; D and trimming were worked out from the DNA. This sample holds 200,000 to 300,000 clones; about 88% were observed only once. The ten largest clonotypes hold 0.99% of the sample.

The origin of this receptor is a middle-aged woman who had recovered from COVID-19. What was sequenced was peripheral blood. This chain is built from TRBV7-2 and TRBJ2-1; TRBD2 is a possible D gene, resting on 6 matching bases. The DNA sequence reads TGTGCCAGCAGCTTAGGGGGGGATGGCTACAATGAGCAGTTCTTC. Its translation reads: CASSLGGDGYNEQFF.